This T cell receptor (beta chain) was recovered during a study of T cell repertoires in cytomegalovirus infection (dated by TCRdb to 2018 to 2020). With regard to the full study: Peptide stimulations targeted recently identified HLA-C-restricted CMV epitopes, whose presentation resists viral immunomodulation, together with well-studied HLA-B-restricted epitopes. The HLA type of each donor mattered for the analysis, because public TCR beta signatures pointed to carriage of CMV infection along with the matching HLA type. Results and caveats for the whole study, not just this receptor: Carriers of CMV infection plus the relevant HLA type were discriminated by the cumulative frequency of public TCR beta family members in the study cohort and in an independent roughly 370-donor cohort. In the ex vivo response, HLA-C-restricted CMV-specific TCR beta clonotypes were dominant, and in two of eight donors the single most frequent clonotype came from this HLA-C-restricted group.

According to the study, the label for this sample's treatment or condition signals: in vitro stimulation with specific CMV peptide epitopes to enrich CMV-specific T cells. This sample was sequenced with an Illumina HiSeq 1500. The public reads were run again by TCRdb, first through fastp at Q25 and then through MiXCR, and only productive beta chains were kept. Rows are unified per CDR3 protein, each entry keeping the most common DNA and genes. This sample comprises about 890,000 distinct CDR3 sequences, about a third of them detected only once. The ten largest clones capture roughly 13% of the sample. From the germline V gene (reference sequence), CDR1 is MNHNY and CDR2 is SVGAGI. The CDR3 runs 16 residues from the cysteine to the phenylalanine. Just CDR3 DNA is preserved here, 48 bases in frame from base 1. Cut back by 7 bases and 0 bases, the V and J ends lie 18 bases apart. This clonotype has more than one count but fewer than ten. Its antigen is currently not known. Per-base qualities were not stored, and no clone one base away is much larger.

The starting material was cultured CD8+ T cells from PBMCs, obtained from culture after CMV antigen stimulation. The sequence joins TRBV6-6 to TRBJ2-5; the D call is tentative, TRBD1 or TRBD2, as each matches 5 bases. The clonotype comes from a human donor in good health (CMV status not recorded). Some clones in this sample may be carry-over from other donors' samples. The sequence in DNA is TGTGCCAGCAACCCGGATGGGGACCGGTACCAAGAGACCCAGTACTTC. It codes for CASNPDGDRYQETQYF.